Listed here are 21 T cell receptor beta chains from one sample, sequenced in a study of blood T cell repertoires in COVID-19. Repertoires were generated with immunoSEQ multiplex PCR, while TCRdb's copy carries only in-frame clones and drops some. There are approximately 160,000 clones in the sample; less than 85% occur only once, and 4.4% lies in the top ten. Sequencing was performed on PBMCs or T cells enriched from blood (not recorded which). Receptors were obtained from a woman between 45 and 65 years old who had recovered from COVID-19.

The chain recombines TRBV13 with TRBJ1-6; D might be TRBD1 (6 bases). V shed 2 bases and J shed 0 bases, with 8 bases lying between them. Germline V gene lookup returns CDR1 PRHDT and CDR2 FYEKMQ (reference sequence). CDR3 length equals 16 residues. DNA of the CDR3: TGTGCCAGCAGCTTAAGGGGGAACTCCTATAATTCACCCCTCCACTTT. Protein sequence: CASSLRGNSYNSPLHF.

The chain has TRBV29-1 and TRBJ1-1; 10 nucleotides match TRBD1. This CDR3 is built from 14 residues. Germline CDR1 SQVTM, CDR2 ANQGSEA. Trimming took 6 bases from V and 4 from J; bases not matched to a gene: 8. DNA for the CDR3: TGCAGCGTAAACGACAGGGGGCCGGGCACTGAAGCTTTCTTT. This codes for CSVNDRGPGTEAFF.

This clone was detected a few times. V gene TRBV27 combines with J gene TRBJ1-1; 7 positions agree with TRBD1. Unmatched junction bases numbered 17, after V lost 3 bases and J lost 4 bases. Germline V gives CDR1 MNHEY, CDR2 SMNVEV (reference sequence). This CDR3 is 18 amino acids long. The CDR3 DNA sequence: TGTGCCAGCAGTTTTTTTTTCGGTGTAGGGACAGACGCCACTGAAGCTTTCTTT. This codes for CASSFFFGVGTDATEAFF.

CDR3 sequence: CASSHTRDSARGYTF. The CDR3 nucleotides are TGTGCCAGCAGTCATACTCGGGACTCAGCTCGAGGCTACACCTTC. This chain links TRBV27 with TRBJ1-2, with D possibly TRBD1 on 5 matching bases. There are 15 residues in the CDR3. The germline V and J ends were trimmed by 5 bases and 8 bases, with 21 bases remaining between them. Germline-derived CDR1 and CDR2 are MNHEY and SMNVEV (reference sequence).

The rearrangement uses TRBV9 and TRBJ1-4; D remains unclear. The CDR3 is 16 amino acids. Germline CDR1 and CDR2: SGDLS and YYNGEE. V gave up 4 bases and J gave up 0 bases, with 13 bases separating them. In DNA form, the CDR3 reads TGTGCCAGCAGCTCTCGTGGCGGTCCAACTAATGAAAAACTGTTTTTT. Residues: CASSSRGGPTNEKLFF.

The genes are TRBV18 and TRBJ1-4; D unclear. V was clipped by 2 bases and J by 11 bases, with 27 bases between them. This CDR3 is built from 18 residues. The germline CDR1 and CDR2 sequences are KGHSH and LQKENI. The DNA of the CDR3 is TGTGCCAGCTCACCAACATCGCTAGCGGGAGGCTTAATGGGGAAACTGTTTTTT. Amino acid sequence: CASSPTSLAGGLMGKLFF.

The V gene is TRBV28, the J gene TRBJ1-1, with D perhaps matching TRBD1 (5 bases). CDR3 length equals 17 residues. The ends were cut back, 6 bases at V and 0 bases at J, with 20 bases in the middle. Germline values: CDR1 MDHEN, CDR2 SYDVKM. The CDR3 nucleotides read TGTGCCAGCAGGCTACCCTCCGGTAGGGACTTGAACACTGAAGCTTTCTTT. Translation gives CASRLPSGRDLNTEAFF.

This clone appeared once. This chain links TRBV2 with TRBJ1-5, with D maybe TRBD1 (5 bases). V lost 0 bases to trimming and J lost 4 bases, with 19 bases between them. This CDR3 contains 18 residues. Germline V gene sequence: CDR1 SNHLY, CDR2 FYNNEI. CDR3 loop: CASSEAHSGGGNNQPQHF. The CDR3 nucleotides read TGTGCCAGCAGTGAAGCCCACTCCGGGGGGGGAAATAATCAGCCCCAGCATTTT. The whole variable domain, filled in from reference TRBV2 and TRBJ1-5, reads EPEVTQTPSHQVTQMGQEVILRCVPISNHLYFYWYRQILGQKVEFLVSFYNNEISEKSEIFDDQFSVERPDGSNFTLKIRSTKLEDSAMYFCASSEAHSGGGNNQPQHFGDGTRLSIL.

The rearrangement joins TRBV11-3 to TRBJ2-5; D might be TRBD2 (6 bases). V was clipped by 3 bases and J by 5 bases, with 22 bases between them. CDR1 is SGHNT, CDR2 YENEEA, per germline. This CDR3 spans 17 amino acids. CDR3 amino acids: CASSLLGDSGSTETQYF. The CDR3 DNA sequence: TGTGCCAGCAGCTTGTTGGGGGACTCAGGGTCTACGGAGACCCAGTACTTC. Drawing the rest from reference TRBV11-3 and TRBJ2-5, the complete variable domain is EAGVVQSPRYKIIEKKQPVAFWCNPISGHNTLYWYLQNLGQGPELLIRYENEEAVDDSQLPKDRFSAERLKGVDSTLKIQPAELGDSAVYLCASSLLGDSGSTETQYFGPGTRLLVL.

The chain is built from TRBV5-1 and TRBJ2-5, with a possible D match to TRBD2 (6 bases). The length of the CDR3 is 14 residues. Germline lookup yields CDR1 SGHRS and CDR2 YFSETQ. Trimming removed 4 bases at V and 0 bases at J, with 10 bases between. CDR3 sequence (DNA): TGCGCCAGCAGCCGGGACTCGTACCAAGAGACCCAGTACTTC. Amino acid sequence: CASSRDSYQETQYF.

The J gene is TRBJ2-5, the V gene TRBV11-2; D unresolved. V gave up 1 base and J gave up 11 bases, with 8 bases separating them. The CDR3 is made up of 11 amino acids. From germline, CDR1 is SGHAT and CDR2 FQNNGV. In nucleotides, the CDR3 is TGTGCCAGCAGCTTAGTGTCAGTTCAGTACTTC. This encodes CASSLVSVQYF.

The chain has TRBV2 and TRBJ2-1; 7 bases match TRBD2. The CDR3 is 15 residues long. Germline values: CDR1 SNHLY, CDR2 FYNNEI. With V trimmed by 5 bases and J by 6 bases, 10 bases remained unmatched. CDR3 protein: CASSYLAEIINEQFF. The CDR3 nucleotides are TGTGCCAGCAGTTACCTAGCGGAGATCATCAATGAGCAGTTCTTC.

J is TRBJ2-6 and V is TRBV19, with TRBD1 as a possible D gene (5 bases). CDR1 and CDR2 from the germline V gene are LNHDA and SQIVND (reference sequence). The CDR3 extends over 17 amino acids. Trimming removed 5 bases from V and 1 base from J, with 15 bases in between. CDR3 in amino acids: CASSEDQGWSGANVLTF. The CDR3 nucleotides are TGTGCCAGTAGTGAGGACCAGGGCTGGTCTGGGGCCAACGTCCTGACTTTC.

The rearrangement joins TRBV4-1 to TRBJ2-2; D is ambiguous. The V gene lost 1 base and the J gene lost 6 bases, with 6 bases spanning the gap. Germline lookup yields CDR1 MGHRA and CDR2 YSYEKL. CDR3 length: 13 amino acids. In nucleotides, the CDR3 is TGCGCCAGCAGCCAAGTCTCCCCCGGGGAGCTGTTTTTT. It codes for CASSQVSPGELFF.

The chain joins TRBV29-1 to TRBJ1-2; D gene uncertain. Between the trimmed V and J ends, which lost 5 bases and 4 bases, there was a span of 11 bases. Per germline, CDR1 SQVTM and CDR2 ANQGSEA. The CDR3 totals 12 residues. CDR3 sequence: CSVLDPPYGYTF. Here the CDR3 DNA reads TGCAGCGTTCTAGATCCCCCCTATGGCTACACCTTC.

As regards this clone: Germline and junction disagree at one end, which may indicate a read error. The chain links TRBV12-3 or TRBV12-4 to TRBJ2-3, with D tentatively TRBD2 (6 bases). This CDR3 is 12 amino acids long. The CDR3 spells CASRLGLYTQYF. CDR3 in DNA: TGTGCCAGCAGGTTAGGACTATATACGCAGTATTTT.

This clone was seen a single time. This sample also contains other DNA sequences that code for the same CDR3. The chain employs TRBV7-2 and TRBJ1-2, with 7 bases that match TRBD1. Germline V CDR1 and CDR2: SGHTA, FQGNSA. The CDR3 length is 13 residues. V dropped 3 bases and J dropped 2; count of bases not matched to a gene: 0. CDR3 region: CASSLGQNYGYTF. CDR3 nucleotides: TGTGCCAGCAGCTTGGGACAGAACTATGGCTACACCTTC.

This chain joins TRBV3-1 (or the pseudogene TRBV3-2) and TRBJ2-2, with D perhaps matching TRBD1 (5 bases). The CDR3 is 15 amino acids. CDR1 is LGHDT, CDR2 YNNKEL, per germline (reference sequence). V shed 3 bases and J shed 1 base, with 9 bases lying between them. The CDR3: CASSHSTVNTGELFF. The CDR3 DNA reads TGTGCCAGCAGCCACTCGACAGTGAACACCGGGGAGCTGTTTTTT.

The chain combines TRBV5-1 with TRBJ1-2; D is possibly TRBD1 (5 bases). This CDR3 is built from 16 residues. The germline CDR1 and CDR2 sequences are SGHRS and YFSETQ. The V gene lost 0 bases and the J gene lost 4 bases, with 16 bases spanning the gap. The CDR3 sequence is CASSLAAGGAGYGYTF. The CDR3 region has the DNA TGCGCCAGCAGCTTGGCCGCGGGGGGTGCGGGCTATGGCTACACCTTC.

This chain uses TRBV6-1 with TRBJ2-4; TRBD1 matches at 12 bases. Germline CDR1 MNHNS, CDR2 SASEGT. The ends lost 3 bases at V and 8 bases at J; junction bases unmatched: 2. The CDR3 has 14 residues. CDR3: CASSEGQGADIQYF. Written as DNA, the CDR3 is TGTGCCAGCAGTGAGGGACAGGGGGCTGACATTCAGTACTTC.

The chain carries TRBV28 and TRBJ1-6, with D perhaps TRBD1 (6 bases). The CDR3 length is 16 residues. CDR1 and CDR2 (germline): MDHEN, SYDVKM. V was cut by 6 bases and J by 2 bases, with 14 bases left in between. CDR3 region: CASRPHRTAYNSPLHF. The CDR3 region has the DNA TGTGCCAGCAGGCCCCACAGGACAGCCTATAATTCACCCCTCCACTTT.